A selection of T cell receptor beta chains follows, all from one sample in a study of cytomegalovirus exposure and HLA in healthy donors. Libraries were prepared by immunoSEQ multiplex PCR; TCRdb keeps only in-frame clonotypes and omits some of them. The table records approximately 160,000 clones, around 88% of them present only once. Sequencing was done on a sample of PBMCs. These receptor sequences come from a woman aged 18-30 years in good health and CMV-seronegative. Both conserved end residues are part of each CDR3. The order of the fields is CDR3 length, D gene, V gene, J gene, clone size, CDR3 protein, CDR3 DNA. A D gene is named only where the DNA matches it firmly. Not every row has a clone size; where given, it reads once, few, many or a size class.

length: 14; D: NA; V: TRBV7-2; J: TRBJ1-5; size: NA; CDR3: CASSLHETAQSQHF; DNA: TGTGCCAGCAGCTTGCACGAGACAGCTCAGTCCCAGCATTTT
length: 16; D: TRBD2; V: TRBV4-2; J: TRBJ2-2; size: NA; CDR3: CASSQDVRLAGGELFF; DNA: TGTGCCAGCAGCCAAGACGTGAGACTAGCGGGGGGGGAGCTGTTTTTT
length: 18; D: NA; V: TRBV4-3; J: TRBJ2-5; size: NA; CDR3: CASSPTRKEAAVEETQYF; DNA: TGCGCCAGCAGCCCCACCCGGAAGGAGGCGGCAGTTGAAGAGACCCAGTACTTC
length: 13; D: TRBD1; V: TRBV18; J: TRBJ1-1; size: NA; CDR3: CASSQTGGTEAFF; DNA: TGTGCCAGCTCACAAACAGGGGGCACTGAAGCTTTCTTT
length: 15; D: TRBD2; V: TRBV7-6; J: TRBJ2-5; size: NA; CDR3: CASSLLAGGQETQYF; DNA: TGTGCCAGCAGCTTACTAGCGGGGGGACAAGAGACCCAGTACTTC
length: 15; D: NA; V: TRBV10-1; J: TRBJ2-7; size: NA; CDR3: CASSESGGAFHEQYF; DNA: TGCGCCAGCAGTGAGTCTGGGGGGGCCTTCCACGAGCAGTACTTC
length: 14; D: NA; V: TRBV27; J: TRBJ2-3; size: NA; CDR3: CASSLGRGIDTQYF; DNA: TGTGCCAGCAGTTTAGGTAGGGGGATAGATACGCAGTATTTT
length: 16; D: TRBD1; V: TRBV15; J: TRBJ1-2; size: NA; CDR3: CATSRSIGQGNDGYTF; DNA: TGTGCCACCAGCAGGTCGATAGGACAGGGGAATGATGGCTACACCTTC
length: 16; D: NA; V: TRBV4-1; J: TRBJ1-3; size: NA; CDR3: CASSDEQVFPGNTIYF; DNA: TGCGCCAGCAGCGATGAGCAGGTTTTCCCTGGAAACACCATATATTTT
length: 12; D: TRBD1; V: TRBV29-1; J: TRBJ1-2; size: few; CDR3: CSAWTGGYGYTF; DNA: TGCAGCGCCTGGACAGGGGGCTATGGCTACACCTTC
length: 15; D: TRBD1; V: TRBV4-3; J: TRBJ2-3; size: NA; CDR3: CASSDRDRGTDTQYF; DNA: TGCGCCAGCAGCGACCGGGACAGGGGGACAGATACGCAGTATTTT
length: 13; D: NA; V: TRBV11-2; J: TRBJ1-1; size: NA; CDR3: CASSPKQPRGAFF; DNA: TGTGCCAGCAGTCCGAAACAGCCGCGCGGGGCTTTCTTT
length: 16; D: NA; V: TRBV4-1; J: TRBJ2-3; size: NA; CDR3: CASSQEGSLNTDTQYF; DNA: TGCGCCAGCAGCCAAGAGGGTAGCCTAAACACAGATACGCAGTATTTT
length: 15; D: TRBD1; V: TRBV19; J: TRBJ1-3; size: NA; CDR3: CASSPRGRSGNTIYF; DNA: TGTGCCAGTAGTCCCAGGGGGCGCAGCGGAAACACCATATATTTT
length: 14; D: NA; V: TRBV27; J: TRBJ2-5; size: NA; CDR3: CASSTRDLQETQYF; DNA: TGTGCCAGCAGTACCCGGGACTTACAAGAGACCCAGTACTTC
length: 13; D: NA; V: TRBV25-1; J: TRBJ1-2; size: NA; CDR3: CASSDSLREGYTF; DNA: TGTGCCAGCAGTGACTCCCTTAGAGAAGGCTACACCTTC
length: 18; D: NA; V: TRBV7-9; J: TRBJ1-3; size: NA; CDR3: CASSLYGGAGLSGNTIYF; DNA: TGTGCCAGCAGCTTATATGGCGGAGCGGGGCTCTCTGGAAACACCATATATTTT
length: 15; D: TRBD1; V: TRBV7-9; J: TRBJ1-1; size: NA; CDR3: CASSLPDREATEAFF; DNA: TGTGCCAGCAGCTTACCGGACAGGGAGGCCACTGAAGCTTTCTTT
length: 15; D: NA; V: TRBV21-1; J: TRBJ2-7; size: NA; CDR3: CASSLEVRPRDEQYF; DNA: TGTGCCAGCAGTTTAGAGGTCCGCCCGAGGGACGAGCAGTACTTC
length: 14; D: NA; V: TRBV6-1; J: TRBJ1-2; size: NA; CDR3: CASSETTGSGGYTF; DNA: TGTGCCAGCAGTGAAACAACAGGGTCGGGTGGCTACACCTTC
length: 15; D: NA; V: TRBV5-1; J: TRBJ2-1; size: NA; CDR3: CASSLGTSSYNEQFF; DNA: TGCGCCAGCAGCTTGGGGACAAGCTCCTACAATGAGCAGTTCTTC
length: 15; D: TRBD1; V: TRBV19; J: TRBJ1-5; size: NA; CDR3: CASSTTGGGNQPQHF; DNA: TGTGCCAGTAGTACCACAGGGGGCGGCAATCAGCCCCAGCATTTT
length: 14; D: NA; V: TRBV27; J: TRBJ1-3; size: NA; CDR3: CASSPRGSGNTIYF; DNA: TGTGCCAGCAGCCCCAGGGGTTCCGGAAACACCATATATTTT
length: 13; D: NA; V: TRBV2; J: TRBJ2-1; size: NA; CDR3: CASTAAKGNEQFF; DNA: TGTGCCAGCACGGCAGCAAAGGGGAATGAGCAGTTCTTC
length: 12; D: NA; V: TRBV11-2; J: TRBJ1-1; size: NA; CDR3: CASSSVNTEAFF; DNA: TGTGCCAGCAGCTCAGTGAACACTGAAGCTTTCTTT
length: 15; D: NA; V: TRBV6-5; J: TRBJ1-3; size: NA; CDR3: CASSYGGASGNTIYF; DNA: TGTGCCAGCAGTTACGGGGGGGCCTCTGGAAACACCATATATTTT
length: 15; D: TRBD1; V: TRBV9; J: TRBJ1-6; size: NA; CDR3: CASSEDRGEGSPLHF; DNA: TGTGCCAGCAGCGAGGACAGGGGCGAGGGATCACCCCTCCACTTT
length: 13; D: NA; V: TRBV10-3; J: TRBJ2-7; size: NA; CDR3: CAISGGQSYEQYF; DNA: TGTGCCATCAGTGGAGGACAATCCTACGAGCAGTACTTC
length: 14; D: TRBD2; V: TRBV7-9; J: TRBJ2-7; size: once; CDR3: CASSLAGGGFGQYF; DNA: TGTGCCAGCAGCCTAGCGGGAGGGGGGTTCGGGCAGTACTTC
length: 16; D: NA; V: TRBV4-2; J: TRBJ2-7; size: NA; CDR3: CASSQDPTAGSYEQYF; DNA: TGTGCCAGCAGCCAAGATCCCACAGCCGGCTCCTACGAGCAGTACTTC
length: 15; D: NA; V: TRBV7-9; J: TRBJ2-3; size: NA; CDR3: CASSLDAIRTDTQYF; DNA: TGTGCCAGCAGCTTAGACGCGATCCGGACAGATACGCAGTATTTT
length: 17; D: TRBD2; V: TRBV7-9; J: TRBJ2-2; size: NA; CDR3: CASSLLALAGSGGELFF; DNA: TGTGCCAGCAGCTTACTGGCGCTAGCGGGCAGTGGCGGGGAGCTGTTTTTT
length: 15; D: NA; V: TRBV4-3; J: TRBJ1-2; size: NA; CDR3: CASSQERIYDYGYTF; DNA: TGCGCCAGCAGCCAAGAGAGAATATACGACTATGGCTACACCTTC
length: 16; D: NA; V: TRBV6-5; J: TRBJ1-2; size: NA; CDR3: CASSSKTRFVRYGYTF; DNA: TGTGCCAGCAGTTCTAAGACACGCTTCGTGAGATATGGCTACACCTTC
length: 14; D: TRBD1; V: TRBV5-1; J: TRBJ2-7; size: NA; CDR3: CASSPGTDYYEQYF; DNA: TGCGCCAGCAGCCCCGGGACAGATTATTACGAGCAGTACTTC
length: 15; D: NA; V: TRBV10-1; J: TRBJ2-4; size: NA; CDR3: CASSETSGSKNIQYF; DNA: TGCGCCAGCAGTGAGACCTCAGGGTCCAAAAACATTCAGTACTTC
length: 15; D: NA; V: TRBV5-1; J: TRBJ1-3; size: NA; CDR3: CASSLGSSRGNTIYF; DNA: TGCGCCAGCAGCTTGGGGTCTAGCAGGGGAAACACCATATATTTT
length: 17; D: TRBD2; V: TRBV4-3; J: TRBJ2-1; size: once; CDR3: CASSQDVASGSQDEQFF; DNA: TGCGCCAGCAGCCAAGATGTAGCTAGCGGGAGTCAGGATGAGCAGTTCTTC
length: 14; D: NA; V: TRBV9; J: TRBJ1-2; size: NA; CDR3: CASSVDTGSYGYTF; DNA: TGTGCCAGCAGCGTAGACACAGGGAGCTATGGCTACACCTTC
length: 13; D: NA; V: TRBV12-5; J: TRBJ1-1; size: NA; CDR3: CASVSGGGTEAFF; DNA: TGTGCTAGTGTCTCCGGGGGGGGCACTGAAGCTTTCTTT
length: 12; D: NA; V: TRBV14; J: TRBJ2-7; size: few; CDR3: CASSYSSYEQYF; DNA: TGTGCCAGCAGCTACAGCTCCTACGAGCAGTACTTC
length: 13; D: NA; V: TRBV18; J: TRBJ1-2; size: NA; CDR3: CASSLGQGRGYTF; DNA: TGTGCCAGCTCACTCGGCCAGGGGCGTGGCTACACCTTC
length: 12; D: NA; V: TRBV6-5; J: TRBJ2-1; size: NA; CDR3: CASSWGDNEQFF; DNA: TGTGCCAGCAGTTGGGGAGACAATGAGCAGTTCTTC
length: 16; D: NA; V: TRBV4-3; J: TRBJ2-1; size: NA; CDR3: CASSQERATPYNEQFF; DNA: TGCGCCAGCAGCCAAGAGAGGGCGACGCCCTACAATGAGCAGTTCTTC
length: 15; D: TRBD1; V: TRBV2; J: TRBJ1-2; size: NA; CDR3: CASSARDRGPLGYTF; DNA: TGTGCCAGCAGTGCCCGGGACAGGGGGCCCCTTGGCTACACCTTC
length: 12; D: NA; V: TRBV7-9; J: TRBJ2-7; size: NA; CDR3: CASSLTLYEQYF; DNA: TGTGCCAGCAGCTTGACACTCTACGAGCAGTACTTC
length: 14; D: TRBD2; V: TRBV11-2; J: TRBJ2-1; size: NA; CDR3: CASSLEAGINEQFF; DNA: TGTGCCAGCAGCTTAGAAGCGGGGATCAATGAGCAGTTCTTC
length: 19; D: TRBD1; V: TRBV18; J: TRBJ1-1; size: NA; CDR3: CASSPSAGTGGIKGSEAFF; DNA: TGTGCCAGCTCACCTTCCGCCGGGACAGGGGGCATCAAAGGCTCTGAAGCTTTCTTT
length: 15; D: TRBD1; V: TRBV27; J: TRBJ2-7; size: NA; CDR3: CASSPRGTGDYEQYF; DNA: TGTGCCAGCAGTCCTAGGGGGACAGGGGACTACGAGCAGTACTTC
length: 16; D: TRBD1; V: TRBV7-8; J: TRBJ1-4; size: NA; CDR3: CASSPYLGQGNEKLFF; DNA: TGTGCCAGCAGCCCTTATTTGGGACAGGGGAATGAAAAACTGTTTTTT
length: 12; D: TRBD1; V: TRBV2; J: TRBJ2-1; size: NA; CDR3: CASSGGNNEQFF; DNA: TGTGCCAGCTCAGGGGGCAACAATGAGCAGTTCTTC
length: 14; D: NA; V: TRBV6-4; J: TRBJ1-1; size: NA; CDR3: CASSEKGENTEAFF; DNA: TGTGCCAGCAGTGAAAAAGGAGAGAACACTGAAGCTTTCTTT
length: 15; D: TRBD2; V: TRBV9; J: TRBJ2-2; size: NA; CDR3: CASRPPGLATGELFF; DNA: TGTGCCAGCAGACCCCCGGGACTAGCAACCGGGGAGCTGTTTTTT
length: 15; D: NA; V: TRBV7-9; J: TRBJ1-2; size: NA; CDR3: CASSLTTDDAYGYTF; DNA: TGTGCCAGCAGCTTGACGACAGACGACGCCTATGGCTACACCTTC
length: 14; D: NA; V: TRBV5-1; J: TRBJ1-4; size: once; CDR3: CASSQAGVGEKLFF; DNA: TGCGCCAGCAGCCAGGCCGGGGTCGGTGAAAAACTGTTTTTT
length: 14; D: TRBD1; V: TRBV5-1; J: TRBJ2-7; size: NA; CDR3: CASSRGTGRDEQYF; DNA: TGCGCCAGCAGCCGGGGGACAGGGAGGGACGAGCAGTACTTC
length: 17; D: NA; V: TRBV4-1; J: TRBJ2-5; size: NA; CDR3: CASSQRLVTGAPETQYF; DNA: TGCGCCAGCAGCCAGAGACTCGTTACAGGAGCCCCCGAGACCCAGTACTTC
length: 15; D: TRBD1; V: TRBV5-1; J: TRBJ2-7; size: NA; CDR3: CASSLGGTGTGEQYF; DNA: TGCGCCAGCAGCTTGGGAGGGACAGGGACGGGCGAGCAGTACTTC
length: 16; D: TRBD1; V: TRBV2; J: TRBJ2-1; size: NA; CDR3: CASSVQQGQLLAEQFF; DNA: TGTGCCAGCAGTGTACAACAGGGACAGCTCTTGGCCGAGCAGTTCTTC